The TCR beta chain under discussion was sequenced for a study of blood T cell repertoires in COVID-19. Across the study: Both acute and convalescent COVID-19 samples were obtained from the United States, Italy and Spain. Sample material is recorded as cDNA or gDNA derived from T cells, B-cell-depleted T cells, or PBMCs.

In the original workflow: Reference gene primer amplification yielded estimated nucleated cell counts. This table comes from immunoSEQ multiplex PCR, and its TCRdb copy is limited to in-frame clones, with some not included. Clone size and the V and J calls come from that table; the DNA yielded D and trimming. This sample has approximately 60,000 clones; 60% to 85% occur once, and the top ten carry 50%. CDR3 size: 14 residues. Germline CDR1 and CDR2: GTSNPN and SVGIG (reference sequence). The J segment lost 2 bases and the V segment lost 2 bases, leaving 3 bases of the junction unmatched. What was sequenced was peripheral blood. The receptor's source is a woman aged 80 or older with acute or convalescent COVID-19. The genes are TRBV30 and TRBJ1-1; 9 bases align to TRBD1. The CDR3 region has the DNA TGTGCCTGGAGTAAACAGGGGGCTAACACTGAAGCTTTCTTT. It encodes CAWSKQGANTEAFF. Complete variable domain (other parts from reference TRBV30 and TRBJ1-1): SQTIHQWPATLVQPVGSPLSLECTVEGTSNPNLYWYRQAAGRGLQLLFYSVGIGQISSEVPQNLSASRPQDRQFILSSKKLLLSDSGFYLCAWSKQGANTEAFFGQGTRLTVV.